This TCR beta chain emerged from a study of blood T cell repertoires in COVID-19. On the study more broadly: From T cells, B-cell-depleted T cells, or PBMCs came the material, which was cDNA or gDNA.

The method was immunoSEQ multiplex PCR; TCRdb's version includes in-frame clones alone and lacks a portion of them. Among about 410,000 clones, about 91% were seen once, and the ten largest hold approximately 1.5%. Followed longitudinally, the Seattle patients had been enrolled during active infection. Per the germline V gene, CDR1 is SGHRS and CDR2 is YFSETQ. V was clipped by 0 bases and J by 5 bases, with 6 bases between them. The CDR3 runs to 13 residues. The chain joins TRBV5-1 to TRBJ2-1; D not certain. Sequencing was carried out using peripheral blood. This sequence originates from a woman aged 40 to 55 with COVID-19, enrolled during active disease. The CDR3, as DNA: TGCGCCAGCAGCTTGGCCTCGGACAATGAGCAGTTCTTC. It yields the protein CASSLASDNEQFF.